This TCR beta chain appears in the sequencing data of a study of long-term antiretroviral therapy in people with HIV. This CDR3 region has 14 residues. Germline loops: CDR1 SGHTA, CDR2 FQGNSA. Between the trimmed V and J ends, which lost 4 bases and 4 bases, there was a span of 12 bases. No donor had fewer than one pre-ART PBMC sample or fewer than two post-ART PBMC samples. Sequencing relied on immunoSEQ assay v3.0, run at survey level. The assay was immunoSEQ multiplex PCR, and TCRdb's table has in-frame clones only and misses some. The sample includes about 32,000 clones, 80% to 90% of them seen just once.

The source material was unsorted PBMCs, sampled 2.2 years after starting antiretroviral therapy. The clonotype was recovered from a young man with HIV. The V gene is TRBV7-2, the J gene TRBJ2-3, with D perhaps matching TRBD2 (5 bases). The chain's CDR3 is CASSSGLRADTQYF. CDR3 DNA sequence: TGTGCCAGCAGCTCCGGTCTGCGGGCAGATACGCAGTATTTT. The entire variable domain, with the rest obtained from reference TRBV7-2 and TRBJ2-3, is as follows: GAGVSQSPSNKVTEKGKDVELRCDPISGHTALYWYRQSLGQGLEFLIYFQGNSAPDKSGLPSDRFSAERTGGSVSTLTIQRTQQEDSAVYLCASSSGLRADTQYFGPGTRLTVL.